This T cell receptor beta chain was found in a study of OX40 agonist ivuxolimab in advanced cancers. With respect to the entire study: The costimulatory receptor OX40 (CD134) was targeted by ivuxolimab, a fully human IgG2 agonistic monoclonal antibody. Intravenous ivuxolimab was administered to patients every 2 weeks at six dose levels: 0.01, 0.1, 0.3, 1.5, 3 and 10 mg/kg. Among the roughly 50 dose-escalation patients, 19 had hepatocellular carcinoma, approximately 15 melanoma, 9 renal cell carcinoma and 9 head and neck cancer. A male proportion of under 85% and a mean age of approximately 55 years, ranging from 23 to 79, were recorded for the dose-escalation cohort. Patients were allowed to have had prior anti-PD-1, anti-PD-L1 or anti-CTLA-4 therapy, and less than 45% of the dose-escalation patients had previously received checkpoint inhibitors. Partial responses were achieved by three dose-escalation patients, of whom one had hepatocellular carcinoma and two had cutaneous melanoma. The point of sequencing TCRbeta in the periphery was to test whether ivuxolimab changed TCR sequence diversity and drove clonal T-cell expansion. The paper describes the monotherapy dose-escalation part (N of about 47 patients) of the phase I trial of ivuxolimab.

Notes on this clone: Its antigen specificity is not known. Within one base of it there is no much larger clone, and no base qualities were kept.

The study at large found these results: In the 0.1-3.0 mg/kg groups, partial responders were among the patients with the lowest normalized peripheral clonal expansion, particularly in CD8+ T cells. Low levels of normalized T-cell clonal expansion were also seen in some patients who did not respond. After ivuxolimab, more expanded clones were found on average in CD8+ T cells than in CD4+ T cells. Antigen specificity was not determined for the clonally expanded peripheral T cells. At doses from 0.1 to 3.0 mg/kg, clonal expansion was seen in both CD4+ and CD8+ blood T cells between baseline and week 6.

Genomic DNA was isolated from the sorted cells so that the TCRbeta CDR3 region could be sequenced. TCRbeta CDR3 regions were sequenced using the immunoSEQ Assay. TCRdb's version of the immuneACCESS table is confined to in-frame rearrangements and falls short of the full clone set. An unresolved V gene accounts for under half of the shortfall where checked; the remainder is of unknown origin. This sample gives about 79,000 clones in total; 85% to 90% of them show up just once. The ten largest make up 13% of the sample. From its cysteine to its phenylalanine, the CDR3 spans 16 amino acids. Only the CDR3 portion is preserved as DNA: 48 bases, with reading frame beginning at the first base. The V and J ends are trimmed by 5 bases and 5 bases, leaving 18 bases between them. Based on the germline V gene (reference sequence), the CDR1 and CDR2 sequences are PRHDT and FYEKMQ. Patients with a history of autoimmune disease or receiving systemic immunosuppression were excluded from the trial. Peripheral blood for TCR sequencing was collected from all dose cohorts at baseline, on cycle 4 day 1, and on cycle 7 day 1. The samples were drawn from a first-in-human, open-label, multicenter phase I dose-escalation trial of ivuxolimab. Adults with locally advanced or metastatic head and neck squamous cell, hepatocellular, melanoma or renal cell carcinoma were enrolled in the trial. CD4+ and CD8+ T cells were sorted separately from peripheral blood before TCR sequencing.

This sequence originates from an adult with an advanced solid tumor such as melanoma, head and neck, liver or kidney cancer. The V gene is TRBV13 and the J gene is TRBJ1-4, with a weak D call of TRBD1 (5 bases match). The source was CD4+ or CD8+ T cells sorted from blood, collected in a trial of the OX40 agonist ivuxolimab. The CDR3 corresponds to CASSHTSGLMNEKLFF. The nucleotide sequence reads TGTGCCAGCAGCCACACATCGGGACTGATGAATGAAAAACTGTTTTTT. With all but the CDR3 taken from the reference TRBV13 and TRBJ1-4 genes, the full variable domain is: AAGVIQSPRHLIKEKRETATLKCYPIPRHDTVYWYQQGPGQDPQFLISFYEKMQSDKGSIPDRFSAQQFSDYHSELNMSSLELGDSALYFCASSHTSGLMNEKLFFGSGTQLSVL.